The next 4 T cell receptor beta chains were all read from a single sample in a study of CD8+ T cells in alopecia areata. Treatment given: oral pan-JAK inhibitor, 5-10 mg twice daily. cDNA serving as the sequencing template came from extracted, reverse transcribed RNA. Using immunoSEQ multiplex PCR, the repertoire was profiled, and TCRdb retains in-frame clones only, with some absent. The sample records 80,000 to 100,000 clones, roughly 45% being singletons. The material sequenced was CD8+ T cells sorted from blood, taken at week 24, from a patient treated with tofacitinib. These receptors originate from a human donor with alopecia areata.

This clone was counted a few times. V is TRBV29-1 and J is TRBJ1-2; no clear D gene. The germline V and J ends were trimmed by 4 bases and 12 bases, with 15 bases remaining between them. The CDR3 contains 11 residues. CDR1 SQVTM and CDR2 ANQGSEA come from the germline V gene. CDR3 loop: CSVVVSGNNTF. The CDR3, as DNA: TGCAGCGTTGTTGTCAGCGGGAATAACACCTTC.

This chain joins TRBV27 and TRBJ2-5, with D uncertain. The V end was cut by 6 bases, the J end by 2 bases, with 13 bases between. Germline V gene sequence: CDR1 MNHEY, CDR2 SMNVEV (reference sequence). The CDR3 is 14 residues long. The CDR3, as DNA: TGTGCCAGCAGCGAATCGACCCTACAAGAGACCCAGTACTTC. Translated: CASSESTLQETQYF.

This sequence joins TRBV4-3 and TRBJ2-3; tentative D call: TRBD2 (6 bases). The CDR3 consists of 13 residues. V lost 5 bases, J lost 4 bases, and 10 bases lay in between. The V gene's germline CDR1 is LGHNA and CDR2 YSLEER. This CDR3 reads CASSARRADTQYF. DNA for the CDR3: TGCGCCAGCAGCGCGCGGAGGGCAGATACGCAGTATTTT.

The chain is built from TRBV7-2 and TRBJ1-5, with no clear D. The germline V and J ends were trimmed by 1 base and 0 bases, with 13 bases remaining between them. The CDR3 covers 17 residues. Looked up from germline, CDR1 is SGHTA and CDR2 is FQGNSA. The CDR3, as DNA: TGTGCCAGCAGCTTAGAACAGTGGGTTCATAGCAATCAGCCCCAGCATTTT. This encodes CASSLEQWVHSNQPQHF.